These 19 T cell receptor beta chains were all obtained from the same sample, sequenced in a study of blood T cell repertoires in COVID-19. Some clones are missing from TCRdb's copy, which holds only in-frame ones; the method was immunoSEQ multiplex PCR. The sample records a few hundred thousand clones, 65% to 90% being singletons. Specimen: peripheral blood. These receptor sequences come from a man aged 50-60 years with acute or convalescent COVID-19.

V is TRBV7-9 and J is TRBJ2-1; 8 bases line up with TRBD2. V gave up 1 base and J gave up 5 bases; unmatched junction bases: 4. This CDR3 comprises 15 residues. Germline CDR1 SEHNR, CDR2 FQNEAQ (reference sequence). This CDR3 is CASSLDGSGDNEQFF. The CDR3 DNA sequence: TGTGCCAGCAGCTTAGATGGTAGCGGGGACAATGAGCAGTTCTTC.

J is TRBJ1-1 and V is TRBV11-2, with 7 bases that match TRBD1. The CDR3 extends over 12 amino acids. CDR1 is SGHAT, CDR2 FQNNGV, per germline. V shed 4 bases, J shed 9 bases, and the junction held 5 bases outside the gene matches. CDR3 coding DNA: TGTGCCAGCAGCTGGACAGGAGAAAAAGCTTTCTTT. Translated, it gives CASSWTGEKAFF.

This clone was recorded a few times. CDR3 DNA: TGTGCCAGCAGCTTAAGCCCGACTAGCGGGGGTACCGGGGAGCTGTTTTTT. Protein sequence: CASSLSPTSGGTGELFF. V and J are TRBV7-3 and TRBJ2-2; 12 nucleotides line up with TRBD2. Trimming at V came to 1 base and at J to 5 bases, leaving 5 bases not matched to a gene. This CDR3 region has 17 residues. The germline CDR1 and CDR2 sequences are SGHTA and FQGTGA.

Comment on this clone: Additional DNA sequences in this sample encode the identical CDR3. The V gene is TRBV5-1, the J gene TRBJ1-5, with 8 bases identical to TRBD1. CDR1 and CDR2 (germline): SGHRS, YFSETQ. V shed 0 bases and J 7 bases; nucleotides not matched to a gene: 6. The CDR3 consists of 15 residues. The CDR3 DNA reads TGCGCCAGCAGCTTGGGACAGGGGTATGGGCAGCCCCAGCATTTT. Encoded protein: CASSLGQGYGQPQHF.

V usage is TRBV18 and J usage is TRBJ1-3; 7 nucleotides align to TRBD1. The CDR3 totals 17 residues. Germline CDR1 and CDR2: KGHSH and LQKENI. The trim removed 3 bases at V and 1 base at J, leaving 9 bases unmatched. CDR3: CASSPNPGTASGNTIYF. For the CDR3, the DNA is TGTGCCAGCTCACCCAACCCCGGGACAGCGTCTGGAAACACCATATATTTT.

The CDR3 reads CASSTDGQGNTEAFF. The DNA for the CDR3 is TGCGCCAGCAGCACGGATGGACAGGGGAACACTGAAGCTTTCTTT. The chain employs TRBV5-1 and TRBJ1-1; 8 nucleotides match TRBD1. This CDR3 has 15 amino acids. Trimming took 4 bases from V and 1 from J; bases not matched to a gene: 6. Germline V gene data show CDR1 as SGHRS and CDR2 as YFSETQ.

The V call is TRBV13, the J call TRBJ2-1; TRBD2 aligns across 9 bases. The V and J ends lost 2 bases and 8 bases, in that order; junction bases with no gene match: 13. Germline V gives CDR1 PRHDT, CDR2 FYEKMQ (reference sequence). The CDR3 consists of 17 residues. CDR3 in DNA: TGTGCCAGCAGCTTAATGGTCCTCGAGCGGGGGGACTATGAGCAGTTCTTC. Residues: CASSLMVLERGDYEQFF.

As concerns this clone: A read error is possible here, since a much larger clone lies one base away. The chain joins TRBV6-5 to TRBJ1-6; D not certain. With 6 bases removed from V and 5 bases from J, the gap between germline ends came to 2 bases. This CDR3 comprises 11 residues. From germline, CDR1 is MNHEY and CDR2 SVGAGI. CDR3 in DNA: TGTGCCAGCAGCGATAATTCACCCCTCCACTTT. It codes for CASSDNSPLHF.

This chain connects TRBV6-5 to TRBJ1-3, with D unresolved. V dropped 2 bases and J dropped 0 bases, with 11 bases sitting between them. Germline V gives CDR1 MNHEY, CDR2 SVGAGI. CDR3 length: 16 amino acids. In DNA, the CDR3 is TGTGCCAGCAGTTACGGGCCACCGCGCTCTGGAAACACCATATATTTT. This gives the protein CASSYGPPRSGNTIYF.

With respect to this clone: The same CDR3 also results from other DNA sequences found in this sample. This chain links TRBV18 with TRBJ1-2, with D maybe TRBD1 (5 bases). Germline CDR1 and CDR2: KGHSH and LQKENI. The CDR3 sequence is 15 residues long. With 1 base removed from V and 3 bases from J, the gap between germline ends came to 12 bases. The CDR3 nucleotides are TGTGCCAGCTCACCACGCTCTACAGGCGACTATGGCTACACCTTC. It encodes CASSPRSTGDYGYTF. The whole variable domain, filled in from reference TRBV18 and TRBJ1-2, reads NAGVMQNPRHLVRRRGQEARLRCSPMKGHSHVYWYRQLPEEGLKFMVYLQKENIIDESGMPKERFSAEFPKEGPSILRIQQVVRGDSAAYFCASSPRSTGDYGYTFGSGTRLTVV.

The CDR3 DNA reads TGTGCCAGCAGCGACGGGACAGGGGGTGAAAAACTGTTTTTT. Translated, it gives CASSDGTGGEKLFF. This chain joins TRBV9 and TRBJ1-4; 11 bases agree with TRBD1. After removal of 3 bases from V and 7 bases from J, the junction contained 2 bases not matched to a gene. Germline V gives CDR1 SGDLS, CDR2 YYNGEE. This CDR3 is built from 14 residues.

The rearrangement uses TRBV6-5 and TRBJ1-6; the D gene is possibly TRBD1 (6 bases). Germline V gene data show CDR1 as MNHEY and CDR2 as SVGAGI. V shed 2 bases and J shed 5 bases, with 10 bases lying between them. This CDR3 has 15 amino acids. CDR3 in amino acids: CASSYGDTNNSPLHF. The CDR3 nucleotides read TGTGCCAGCAGTTACGGGGACACCAATAATTCACCCCTCCACTTT.

A single count supports this clone. The chain links TRBV11-2 to TRBJ1-3; TRBD1 agrees at 8 bases. In germline, CDR1 is SGHAT, CDR2 FQNNGV. The CDR3 runs 15 residues. J gave up 2 bases and V 5 bases, and 5 bases lay outside the gene matches. The DNA for the CDR3 is TGTGCCAGCAGCCCCCGGACAGGGCCTGGAAACACCATATATTTT. It codes for CASSPRTGPGNTIYF.

V usage is TRBV5-1 and J usage is TRBJ1-4; maybe TRBD1 (5 bases). Germline V lookup: CDR1 SGHRS, CDR2 YFSETQ. V was trimmed by 0 bases and J by 6 bases, leaving 12 bases between them. The CDR3 length is 15 residues. The CDR3 protein is CASSLVSGWDEKLFF. The DNA for the CDR3 is TGCGCCAGCAGCTTGGTATCAGGGTGGGATGAAAAACTGTTTTTT.

The chain uses TRBV12-3 or TRBV12-4 and TRBJ1-1; no clear D. This CDR3 is 13 amino acids long. V lost 1 base and J lost 3, with 6 bases in between. In DNA, the CDR3 is TGTGCCAGCAGTTTAGGACACTACACTGAAGCTTTCTTT. Encoded protein: CASSLGHYTEAFF.

As concerns this clone: Within the sample, other DNA sequences also encode this same CDR3. The gene calls are TRBV6-1 and TRBJ2-7, with 8 bases aligning to TRBD1. The CDR3 runs to 14 residues. The V gene end was trimmed by 2 bases and the J gene end by 2 bases; junction bases not matched to a gene: 2. The germline CDR1 and CDR2 sequences are MNHNS and SASEGT. DNA of the CDR3: TGTGCCAGCAGTGAACGGGACAGGACCTACGAGCAGTACTTC. This encodes CASSERDRTYEQYF.

V and J are TRBV27 and TRBJ2-1, with 10 bases aligning to TRBD2. Per the germline V gene, CDR1 is MNHEY and CDR2 is SMNVEV (reference sequence). The CDR3 is made up of 18 amino acids. V gave up 6 bases and J gave up 0 bases; unmatched junction bases: 11. The CDR3 is CASSRTRTSGSSYNEQFF. The CDR3 DNA reads TGTGCCAGCAGCCGAACCCGGACTAGCGGAAGCTCCTACAATGAGCAGTTCTTC.

This chain uses TRBV5-1 with TRBJ2-5; D is uncertain. V was pared by 0 bases and J by 1 base, with 10 bases between. The CDR3 is 15 residues long. The V gene's germline CDR1 is SGHRS and CDR2 YFSETQ. The CDR3 region has the DNA TGCGCCAGCAGCTTGGCGACAACCCCCCAAGAGACCCAGTACTTC. Translation: CASSLATTPQETQYF. Full variable domain (outside the CDR3, taken from reference TRBV5-1 and TRBJ2-5): KAGVTQTPRYLIKTRGQQVTLSCSPISGHRSVSWYQQTPGQGLQFLFEYFSETQRNKGNFPGRFSGRQFSNSRSEMNVSTLELGDSALYLCASSLATTPQETQYFGPGTRLLVL.

The chain combines TRBV7-3 with TRBJ1-1, with D tentatively TRBD1 (5 bases). The CDR3 sequence is 14 residues long. V was trimmed by 2 bases and J by 7 bases, leaving 14 bases between them. The germline CDR1 and CDR2 sequences are SGHTA and FQGTGA. The CDR3 DNA reads TGTGCCAGCAGCTTATCGGGGGGAATCGGTGAAGCTTTCTTT. Protein product: CASSLSGGIGEAFF. Filled out from reference TRBV7-3 and TRBJ1-1, the complete variable domain reads GAGVSQTPSNKVTEKGKYVELRCDPISGHTALYWYRQSLGQGPEFLIYFQGTGAADDSGLPNDRFFAVRPEGSVSTLKIQRTERGDSAVYLCASSLSGGIGEAFFGQGTRLTVV.